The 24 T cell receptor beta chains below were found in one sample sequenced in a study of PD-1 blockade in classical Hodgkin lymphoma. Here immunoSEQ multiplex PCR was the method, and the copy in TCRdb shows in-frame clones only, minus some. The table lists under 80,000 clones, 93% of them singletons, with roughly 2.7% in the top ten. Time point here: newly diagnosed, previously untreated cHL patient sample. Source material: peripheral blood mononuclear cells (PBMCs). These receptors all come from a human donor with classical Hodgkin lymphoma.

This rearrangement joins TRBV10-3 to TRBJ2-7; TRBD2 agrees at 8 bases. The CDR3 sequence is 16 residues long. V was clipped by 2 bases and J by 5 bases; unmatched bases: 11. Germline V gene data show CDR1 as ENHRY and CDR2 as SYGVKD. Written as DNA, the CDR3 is TGTGCCATCAGTGAGAATGTGGCTAGCGGGCACGACGAGCAGTACTTC. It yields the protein CAISENVASGHDEQYF.

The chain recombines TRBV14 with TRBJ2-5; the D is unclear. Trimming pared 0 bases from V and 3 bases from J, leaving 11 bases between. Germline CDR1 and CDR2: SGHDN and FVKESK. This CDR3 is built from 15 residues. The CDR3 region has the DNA TGTGCCAGCAGCCAAGATATTGTACCCGAAGAGACCCAGTACTTC. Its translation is CASSQDIVPEETQYF.

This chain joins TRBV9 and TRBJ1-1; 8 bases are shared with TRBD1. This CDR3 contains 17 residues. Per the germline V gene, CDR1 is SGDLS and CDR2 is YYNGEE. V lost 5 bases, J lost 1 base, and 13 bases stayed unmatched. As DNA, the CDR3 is TGTGCCAGCAGTTTGGCCCCCGTTGGACAGGGGAACACTGAAGCTTTCTTT. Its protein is CASSLAPVGQGNTEAFF.

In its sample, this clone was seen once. The CDR3 region is CASSLGDTVNTEAFF. The CDR3, as DNA: TGCGCCAGCAGCTTGGGAGACACAGTGAACACTGAAGCTTTCTTT. The chain combines TRBV5-1 with TRBJ1-1, with no clear D. The CDR3 extends over 15 amino acids. The V end lost 0 bases, the J end lost 0 bases, and 9 bases lay between the germline ends. The germline gives CDR1 SGHRS, CDR2 YFSETQ.

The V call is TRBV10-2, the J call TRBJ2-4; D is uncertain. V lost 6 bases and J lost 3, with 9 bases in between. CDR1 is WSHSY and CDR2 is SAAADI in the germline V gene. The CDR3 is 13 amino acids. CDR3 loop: CASRYPYKNIQYF. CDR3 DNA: TGCGCCAGCAGGTATCCCTACAAAAACATTCAGTACTTC.

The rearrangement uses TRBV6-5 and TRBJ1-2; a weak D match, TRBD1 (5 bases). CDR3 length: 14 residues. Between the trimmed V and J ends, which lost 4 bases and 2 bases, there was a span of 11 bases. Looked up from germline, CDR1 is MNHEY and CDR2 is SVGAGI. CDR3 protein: CASSFGTRNYGYTF. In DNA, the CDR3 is TGTGCCAGCAGTTTCGGGACGAGAAACTATGGCTACACCTTC.

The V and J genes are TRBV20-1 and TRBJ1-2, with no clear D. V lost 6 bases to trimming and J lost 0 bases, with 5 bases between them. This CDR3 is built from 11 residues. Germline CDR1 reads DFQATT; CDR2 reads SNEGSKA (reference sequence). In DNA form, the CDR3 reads TGCAGTGCGTCGACTAACTATGGCTACACCTTC. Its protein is CSASTNYGYTF.

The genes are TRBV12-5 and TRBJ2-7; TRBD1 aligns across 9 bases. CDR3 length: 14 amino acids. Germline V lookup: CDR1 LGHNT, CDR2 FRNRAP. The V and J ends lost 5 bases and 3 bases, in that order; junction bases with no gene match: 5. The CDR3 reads CASGEGQGSYEQYF. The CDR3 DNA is TGTGCTAGTGGTGAGGGACAGGGTAGCTACGAGCAGTACTTC. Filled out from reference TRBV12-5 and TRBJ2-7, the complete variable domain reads DARVTQTPRHKVTEMGQEVTMRCQPILGHNTVFWYRQTMMQGLELLAYFRNRAPLDDSGMPKDRFSAEMPDATLATLKIQPSEPRDSAVYFCASGEGQGSYEQYFGPGTRLTVT.

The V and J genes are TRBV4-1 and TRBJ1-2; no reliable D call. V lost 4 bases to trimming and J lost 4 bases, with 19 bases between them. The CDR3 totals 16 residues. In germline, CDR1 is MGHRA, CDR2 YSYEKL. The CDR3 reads CASSLPIGVGFYGYTF. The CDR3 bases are TGCGCCAGCAGCCTCCCGATCGGGGTTGGATTCTATGGCTACACCTTC.

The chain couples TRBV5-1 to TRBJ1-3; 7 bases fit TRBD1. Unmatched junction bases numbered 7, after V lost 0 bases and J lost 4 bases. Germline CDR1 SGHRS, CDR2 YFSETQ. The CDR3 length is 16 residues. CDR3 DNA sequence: TGCGCCAGCAGCTTGGCAGGCAGGGGGAGCGGAAACACCATATATTTT. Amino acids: CASSLAGRGSGNTIYF.

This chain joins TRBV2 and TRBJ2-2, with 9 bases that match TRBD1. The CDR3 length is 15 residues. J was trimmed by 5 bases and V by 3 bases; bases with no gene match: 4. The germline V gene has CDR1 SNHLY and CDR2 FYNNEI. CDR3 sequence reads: CASSEWDRVTGELFF. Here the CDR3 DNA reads TGTGCCAGCAGTGAGTGGGACAGGGTGACCGGGGAGCTGTTTTTT. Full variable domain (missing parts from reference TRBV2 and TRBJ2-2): EPEVTQTPSHQVTQMGQEVILRCVPISNHLYFYWYRQILGQKVEFLVSFYNNEISEKSEIFDDQFSVERPDGSNFTLKIRSTKLEDSAMYFCASSEWDRVTGELFFGEGSRLTVL.

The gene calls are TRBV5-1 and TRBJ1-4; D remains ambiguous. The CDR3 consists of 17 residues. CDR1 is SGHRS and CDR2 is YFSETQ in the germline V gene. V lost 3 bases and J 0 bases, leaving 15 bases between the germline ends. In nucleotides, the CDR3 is TGCGCCAGCAGCTCCTTCGTGGGGTCTACAACTAATGAAAAACTGTTTTTT. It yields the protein CASSSFVGSTTNEKLFF.

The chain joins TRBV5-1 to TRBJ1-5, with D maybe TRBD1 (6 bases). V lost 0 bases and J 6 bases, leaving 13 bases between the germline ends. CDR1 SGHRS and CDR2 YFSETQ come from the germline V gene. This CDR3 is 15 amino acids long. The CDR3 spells CASSLAGAGGQPQHF. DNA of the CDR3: TGCGCCAGCAGCTTGGCGGGGGCCGGGGGTCAGCCCCAGCATTTT.

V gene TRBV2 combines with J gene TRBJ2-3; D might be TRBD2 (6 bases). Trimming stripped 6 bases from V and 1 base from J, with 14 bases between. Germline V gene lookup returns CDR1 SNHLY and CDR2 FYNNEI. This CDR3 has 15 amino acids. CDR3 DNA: TGTGCCAGCAGACGGGGGTGGCGGGGCACAGATACGCAGTATTTT. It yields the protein CASRRGWRGTDTQYF.

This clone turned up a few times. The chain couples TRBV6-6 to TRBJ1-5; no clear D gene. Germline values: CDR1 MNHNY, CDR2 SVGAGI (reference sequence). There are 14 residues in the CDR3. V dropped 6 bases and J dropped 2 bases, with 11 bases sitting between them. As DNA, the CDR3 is TGTGCCAGCAGCCCGCCCGGGGGCAATCAGCCCCAGCATTTT. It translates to CASSPPGGNQPQHF.

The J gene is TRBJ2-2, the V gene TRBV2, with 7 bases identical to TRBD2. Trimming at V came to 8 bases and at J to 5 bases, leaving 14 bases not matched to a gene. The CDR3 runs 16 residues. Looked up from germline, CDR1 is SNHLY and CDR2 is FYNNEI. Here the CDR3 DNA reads TGTGCCAGCCTGTGGGGAGGGACCCGAGGGACCGGGGAGCTGTTTTTT. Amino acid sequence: CASLWGGTRGTGELFF.

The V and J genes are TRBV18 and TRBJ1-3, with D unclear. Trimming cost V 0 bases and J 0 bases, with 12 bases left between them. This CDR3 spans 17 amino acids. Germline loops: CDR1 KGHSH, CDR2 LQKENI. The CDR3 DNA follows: TGTGCCAGCTCACCACCCCGGCAACCGAGCTCTGGAAACACCATATATTTT. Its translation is CASSPPRQPSSGNTIYF.

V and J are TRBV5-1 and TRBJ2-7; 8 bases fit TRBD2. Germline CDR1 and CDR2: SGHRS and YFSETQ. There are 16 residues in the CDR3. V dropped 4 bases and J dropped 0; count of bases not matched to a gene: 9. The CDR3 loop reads CASSLGASGSSYEQYF. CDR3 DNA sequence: TGCGCCAGCAGCCTGGGGGCAAGCGGGAGCTCCTACGAGCAGTACTTC. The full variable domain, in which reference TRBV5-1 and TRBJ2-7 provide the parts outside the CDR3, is KAGVTQTPRYLIKTRGQQVTLSCSPISGHRSVSWYQQTPGQGLQFLFEYFSETQRNKGNFPGRFSGRQFSNSRSEMNVSTLELGDSALYLCASSLGASGSSYEQYFGPGTRLTVT.

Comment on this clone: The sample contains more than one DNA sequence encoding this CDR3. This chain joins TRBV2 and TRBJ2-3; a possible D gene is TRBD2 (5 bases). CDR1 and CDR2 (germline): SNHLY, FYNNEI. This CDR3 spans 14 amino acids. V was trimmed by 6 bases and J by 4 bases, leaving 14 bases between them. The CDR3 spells CASRADLPPDTQYF. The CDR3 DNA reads TGTGCCAGCAGGGCGGACTTGCCGCCAGATACGCAGTATTTT.

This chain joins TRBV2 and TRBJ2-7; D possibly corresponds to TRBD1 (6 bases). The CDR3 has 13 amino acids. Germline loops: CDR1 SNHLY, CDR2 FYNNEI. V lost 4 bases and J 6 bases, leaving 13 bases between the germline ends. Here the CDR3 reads CASSAGQRGEQYF. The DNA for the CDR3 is TGTGCCAGCAGTGCGGGACAACGGGGCGAGCAGTACTTC.

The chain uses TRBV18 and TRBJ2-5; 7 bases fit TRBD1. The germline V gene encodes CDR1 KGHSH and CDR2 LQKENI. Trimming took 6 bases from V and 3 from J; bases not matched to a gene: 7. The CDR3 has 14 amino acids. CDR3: CASSPTGTEETQYF. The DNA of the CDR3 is TGTGCCAGCTCCCCGACAGGGACAGAAGAGACCCAGTACTTC. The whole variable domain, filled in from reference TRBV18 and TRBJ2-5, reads NAGVMQNPRHLVRRRGQEARLRCSPMKGHSHVYWYRQLPEEGLKFMVYLQKENIIDESGMPKERFSAEFPKEGPSILRIQQVVRGDSAAYFCASSPTGTEETQYFGPGTRLLVL.

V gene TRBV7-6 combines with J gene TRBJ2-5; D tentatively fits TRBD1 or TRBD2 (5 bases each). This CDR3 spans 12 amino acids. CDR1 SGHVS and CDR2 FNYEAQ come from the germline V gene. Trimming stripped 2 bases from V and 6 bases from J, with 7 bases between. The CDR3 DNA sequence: TGTGCCAGCAGCTTACCGGGGCAGACCCAGTACTTC. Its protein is CASSLPGQTQYF. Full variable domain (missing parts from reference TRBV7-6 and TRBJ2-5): GAGVSQSPRYKVTKRGQDVALRCDPISGHVSLYWYRQALGQGPEFLTYFNYEAQQDKSGLPNDRFSAERPEGSISTLTIQRTEQRDSAMYRCASSLPGQTQYFGPGTRLLVL.

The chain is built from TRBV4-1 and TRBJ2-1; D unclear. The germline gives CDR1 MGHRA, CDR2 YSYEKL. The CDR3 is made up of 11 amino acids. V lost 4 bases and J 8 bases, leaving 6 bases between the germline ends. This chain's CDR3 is CASSPGYEQFF. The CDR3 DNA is TGCGCCAGCAGCCCAGGCTATGAGCAGTTCTTC.

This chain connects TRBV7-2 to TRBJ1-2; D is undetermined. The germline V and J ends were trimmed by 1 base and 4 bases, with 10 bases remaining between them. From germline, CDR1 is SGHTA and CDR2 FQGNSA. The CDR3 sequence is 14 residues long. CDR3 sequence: CASSLDVRTYGYTF. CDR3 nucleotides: TGTGCCAGCAGCTTAGACGTCAGAACCTATGGCTACACCTTC.